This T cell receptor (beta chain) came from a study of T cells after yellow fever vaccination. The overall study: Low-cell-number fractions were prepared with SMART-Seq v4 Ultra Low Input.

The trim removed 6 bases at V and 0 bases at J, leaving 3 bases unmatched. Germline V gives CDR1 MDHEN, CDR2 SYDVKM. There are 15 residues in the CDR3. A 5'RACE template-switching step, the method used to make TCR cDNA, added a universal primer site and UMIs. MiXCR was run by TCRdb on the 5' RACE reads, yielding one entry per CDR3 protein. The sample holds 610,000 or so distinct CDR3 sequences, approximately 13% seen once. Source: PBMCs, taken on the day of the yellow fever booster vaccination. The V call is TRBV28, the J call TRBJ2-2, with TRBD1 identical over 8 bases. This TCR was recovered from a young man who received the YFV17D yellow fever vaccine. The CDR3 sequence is CASSRQGSNTGELFF. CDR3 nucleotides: TGTGCCAGCAGCAGACAGGGGTCGAACACCGGGGAGCTGTTTTTT.